This TCR beta chain was sequenced during a study of blood T cells in healthy people across ages. Roughly 10 milliliters was the volume of peripheral blood drawn from each donor. Total RNA, at least 6 micrograms per sample, was extracted from PBMCs. Next came a second PCR, run for about 6 to 11 cycles, which used a sample-barcoded 5' primer along with a J-beta primer mix. TCRdb re-called the 5' RACE reads with MiXCR, one entry per CDR3 protein. Of some 850,000 distinct CDR3 sequences listed, more than 25% were seen once; the top ten hold about 3%. Trimming stripped 7 bases from V and 5 bases from J, with 17 bases between. The CDR3 covers 13 residues. Germline V gene lookup returns CDR1 SQVTM and CDR2 ANQGSEA. The data were also submitted as part of a second study, on T cells of mothers and their children.

The rearrangement joins TRBV29-1 to TRBJ2-5; D is perhaps TRBD2 (5 bases). This TCR was sampled from a boy under 18 in good health. The source material was blood. The chain's CDR3 is CSAEKLSGETQYF. For the CDR3, the DNA is TGCAGCGCCGAAAAGTTATCGGGGGAGACCCAGTACTTC.